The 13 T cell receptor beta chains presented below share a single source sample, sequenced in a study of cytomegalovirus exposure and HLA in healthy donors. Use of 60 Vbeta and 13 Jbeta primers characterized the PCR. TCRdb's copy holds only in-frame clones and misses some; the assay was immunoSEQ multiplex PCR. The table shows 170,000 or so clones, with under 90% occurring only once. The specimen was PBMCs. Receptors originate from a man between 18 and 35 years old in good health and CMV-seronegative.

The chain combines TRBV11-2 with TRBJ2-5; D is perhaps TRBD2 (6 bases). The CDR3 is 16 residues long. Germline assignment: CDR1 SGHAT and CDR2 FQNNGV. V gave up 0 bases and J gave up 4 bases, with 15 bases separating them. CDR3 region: CASSLDRAGRGETQYF. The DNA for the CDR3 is TGTGCCAGCAGCTTAGATCGTGCGGGGCGGGGAGAGACCCAGTACTTC.

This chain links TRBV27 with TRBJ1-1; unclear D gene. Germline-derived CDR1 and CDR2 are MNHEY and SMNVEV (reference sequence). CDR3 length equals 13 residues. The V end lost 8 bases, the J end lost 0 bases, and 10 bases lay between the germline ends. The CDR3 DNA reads TGTGCCAGCTTTCGGAGGATGAACACTGAAGCTTTCTTT. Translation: CASFRRMNTEAFF.

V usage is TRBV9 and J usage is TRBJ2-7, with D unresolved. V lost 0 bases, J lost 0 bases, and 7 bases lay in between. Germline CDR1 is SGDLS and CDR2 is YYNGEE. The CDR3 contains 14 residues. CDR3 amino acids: CASSVGDGSYEQYF. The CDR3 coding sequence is TGTGCCAGCAGCGTAGGCGATGGCTCCTACGAGCAGTACTTC.

The CDR3 sequence is CASSTGTSPPGEAFF. The CDR3, as DNA: TGCGCCAGCAGCACCGGGACATCGCCCCCGGGTGAAGCTTTCTTT. The V and J genes are TRBV5-1 and TRBJ1-1; tentatively, D is TRBD1 (6 bases). There are 15 residues in the CDR3. CDR1 is SGHRS, CDR2 YFSETQ, per germline. Trimming removed 4 bases at V and 7 bases at J, with 20 bases between.

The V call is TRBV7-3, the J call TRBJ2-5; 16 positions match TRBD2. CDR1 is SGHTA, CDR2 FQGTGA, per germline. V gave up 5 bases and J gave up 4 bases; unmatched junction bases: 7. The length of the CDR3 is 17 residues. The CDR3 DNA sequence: TGTGCCAGCAGCCTGGGACTAGCGGGGGGGGTCGGAGAGACCCAGTACTTC. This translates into CASSLGLAGGVGETQYF.

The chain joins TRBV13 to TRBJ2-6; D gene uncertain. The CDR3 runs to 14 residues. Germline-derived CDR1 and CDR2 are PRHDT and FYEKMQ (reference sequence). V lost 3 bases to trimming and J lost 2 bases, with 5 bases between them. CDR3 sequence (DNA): TGTGCCAGCAGCTTTAGTGCTGGGGCCAACGTCCTGACTTTC. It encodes CASSFSAGANVLTF.

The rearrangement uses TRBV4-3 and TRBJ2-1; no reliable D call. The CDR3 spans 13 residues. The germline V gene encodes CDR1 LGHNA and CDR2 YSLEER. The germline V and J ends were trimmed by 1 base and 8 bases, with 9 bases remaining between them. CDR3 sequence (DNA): TGCGCCAGCAGCCAAGCTCAGAACCATGAGCAGTTCTTC. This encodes CASSQAQNHEQFF.

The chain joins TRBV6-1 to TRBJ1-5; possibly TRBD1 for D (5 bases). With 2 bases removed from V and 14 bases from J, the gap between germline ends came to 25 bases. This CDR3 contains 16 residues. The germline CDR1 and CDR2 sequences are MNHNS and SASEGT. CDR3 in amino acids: CASSEPYPPQGAGEHF. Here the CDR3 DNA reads TGTGCCAGCAGTGAACCTTACCCACCCCAGGGTGCGGGGGAGCATTTT.

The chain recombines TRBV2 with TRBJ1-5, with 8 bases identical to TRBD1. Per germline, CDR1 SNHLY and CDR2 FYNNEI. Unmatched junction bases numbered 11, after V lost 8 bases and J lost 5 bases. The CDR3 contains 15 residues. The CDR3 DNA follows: TGTGCCAGCCTCTCGGGACAGGATGCGTATCAGCCCCAGCATTTT. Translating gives CASLSGQDAYQPQHF. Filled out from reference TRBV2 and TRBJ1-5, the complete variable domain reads EPEVTQTPSHQVTQMGQEVILRCVPISNHLYFYWYRQILGQKVEFLVSFYNNEISEKSEIFDDQFSVERPDGSNFTLKIRSTKLEDSAMYFCASLSGQDAYQPQHFGDGTRLSIL.

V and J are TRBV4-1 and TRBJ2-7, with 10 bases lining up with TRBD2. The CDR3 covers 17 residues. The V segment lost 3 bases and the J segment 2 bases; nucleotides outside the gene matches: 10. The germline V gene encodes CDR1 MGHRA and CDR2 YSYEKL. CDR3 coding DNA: TGCGCCAGCAGCCATATTACCGGGACTAGCGCAGCCTACGAGCAGTACTTC. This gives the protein CASSHITGTSAAYEQYF.

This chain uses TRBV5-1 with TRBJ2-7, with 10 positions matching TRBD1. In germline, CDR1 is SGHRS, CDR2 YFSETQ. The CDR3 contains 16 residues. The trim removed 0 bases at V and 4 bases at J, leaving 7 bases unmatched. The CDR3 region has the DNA TGCGCCAGCAGCTTGGGCTCGGGACAGGGGCGATACGAGCAGTACTTC. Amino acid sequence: CASSLGSGQGRYEQYF.

CDR3 nucleotide sequence: TGCGCCAGCAGCTCGGGACAGGGGTGGACTGAAGCTTTCTTT. This gives the protein CASSSGQGWTEAFF. The chain carries TRBV5-1 and TRBJ1-1; 10 bases fit TRBD1. CDR1 and CDR2 (germline): SGHRS, YFSETQ. CDR3 size: 14 residues. V shed 3 bases, J shed 5 bases, and the junction held 4 bases outside the gene matches.

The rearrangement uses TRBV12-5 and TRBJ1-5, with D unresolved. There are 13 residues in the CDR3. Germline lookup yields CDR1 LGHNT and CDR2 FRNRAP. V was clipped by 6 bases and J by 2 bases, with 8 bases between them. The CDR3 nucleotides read TGTGCTAGTGGGCAGGAAGGCAATCAGCCCCAGCATTTT. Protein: CASGQEGNQPQHF.